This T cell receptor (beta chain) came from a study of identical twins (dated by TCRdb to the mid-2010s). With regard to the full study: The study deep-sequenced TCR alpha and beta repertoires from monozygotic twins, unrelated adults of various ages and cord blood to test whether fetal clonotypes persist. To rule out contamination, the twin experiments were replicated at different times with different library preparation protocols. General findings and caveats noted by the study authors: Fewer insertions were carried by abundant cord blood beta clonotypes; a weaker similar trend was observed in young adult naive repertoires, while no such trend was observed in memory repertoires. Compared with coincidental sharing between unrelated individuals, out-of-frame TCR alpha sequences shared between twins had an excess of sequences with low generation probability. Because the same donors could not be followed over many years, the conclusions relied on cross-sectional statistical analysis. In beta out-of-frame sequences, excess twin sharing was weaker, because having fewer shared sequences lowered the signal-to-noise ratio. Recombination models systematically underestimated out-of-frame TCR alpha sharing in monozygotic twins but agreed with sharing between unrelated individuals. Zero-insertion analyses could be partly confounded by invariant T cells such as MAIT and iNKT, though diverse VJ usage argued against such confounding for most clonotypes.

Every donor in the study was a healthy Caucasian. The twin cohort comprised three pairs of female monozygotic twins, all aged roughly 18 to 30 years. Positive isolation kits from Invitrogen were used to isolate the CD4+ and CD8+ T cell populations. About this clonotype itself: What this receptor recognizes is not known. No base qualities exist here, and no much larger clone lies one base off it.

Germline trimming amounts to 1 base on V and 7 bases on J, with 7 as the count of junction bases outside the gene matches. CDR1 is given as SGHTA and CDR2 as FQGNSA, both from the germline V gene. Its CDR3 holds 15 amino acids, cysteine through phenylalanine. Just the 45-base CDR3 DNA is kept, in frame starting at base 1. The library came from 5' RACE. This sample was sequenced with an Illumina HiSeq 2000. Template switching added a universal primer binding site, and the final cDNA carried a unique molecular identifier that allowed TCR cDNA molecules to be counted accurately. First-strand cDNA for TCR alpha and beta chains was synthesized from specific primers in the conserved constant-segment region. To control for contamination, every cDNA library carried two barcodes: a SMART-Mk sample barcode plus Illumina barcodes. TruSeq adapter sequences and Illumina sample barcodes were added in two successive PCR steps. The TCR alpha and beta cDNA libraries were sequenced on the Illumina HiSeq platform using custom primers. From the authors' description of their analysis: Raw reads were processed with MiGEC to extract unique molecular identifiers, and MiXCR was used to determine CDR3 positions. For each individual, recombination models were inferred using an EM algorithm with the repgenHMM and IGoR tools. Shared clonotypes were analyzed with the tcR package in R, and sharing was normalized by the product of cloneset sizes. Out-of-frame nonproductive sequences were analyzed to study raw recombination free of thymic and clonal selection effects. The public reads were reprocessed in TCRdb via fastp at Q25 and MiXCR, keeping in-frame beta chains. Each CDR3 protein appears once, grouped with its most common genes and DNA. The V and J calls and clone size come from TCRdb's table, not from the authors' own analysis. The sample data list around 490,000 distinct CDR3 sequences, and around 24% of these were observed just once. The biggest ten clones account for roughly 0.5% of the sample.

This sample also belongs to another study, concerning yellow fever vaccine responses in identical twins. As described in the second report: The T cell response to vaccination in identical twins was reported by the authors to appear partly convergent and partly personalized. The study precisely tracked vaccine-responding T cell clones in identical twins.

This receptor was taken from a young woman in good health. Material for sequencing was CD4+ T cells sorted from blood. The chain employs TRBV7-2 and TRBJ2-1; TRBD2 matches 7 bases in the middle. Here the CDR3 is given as CASSLGAGVRNEQFF. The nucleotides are TGTGCCAGCAGCTTAGGGGCGGGAGTGCGAAATGAGCAGTTCTTC. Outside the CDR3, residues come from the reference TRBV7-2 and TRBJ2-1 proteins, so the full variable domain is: GAGVSQSPSNKVTEKGKDVELRCDPISGHTALYWYRQSLGQGLEFLIYFQGNSAPDKSGLPSDRFSAERTGGSVSTLTIQRTQQEDSAVYLCASSLGAGVRNEQFFGPGTRLTVL.